This entry lists 30 T cell receptor beta chains sequenced from one sample in a study of T-cell reconstitution after alpha-beta-depleted transplantation in children. Unique molecular identifiers were incorporated into the prepared TCRbeta library. TCRdb re-derived calls from the PCR reads in MiXCR, one entry per CDR3 protein. The sample holds under 850,000 distinct CDR3 sequences, about an eighth seen once. The sample was PBMCs, taken before TCRalphabeta/CD19-depleted stem cell transplant. These receptors were obtained from a girl aged 2-15 years with congenital amegakaryocytic thrombocytopenia, due to receive a stem cell transplant.

The V call is TRBV20-1, the J call TRBJ2-5; 8 bases fit TRBD2. J gave up 4 bases and V 0 bases, and 4 bases lay outside the gene matches. CDR1 DFQATT and CDR2 SNEGSKA come from the germline V gene (reference sequence). CDR3 length: 14 residues. The CDR3 sequence is CSARDGLAGETQYF. The CDR3 DNA is TGCAGTGCTAGAGATGGCCTAGCGGGAGAGACCCAGTACTTC.

This clonotype was seen a handful of times. V and J are TRBV2 and TRBJ2-5; perhaps D is TRBD1 or TRBD2 (6 bases each). This CDR3 has 14 amino acids. CDR1 and CDR2 (germline): SNHLY, FYNNEI. Trimming pared 5 bases from V and 4 bases from J, leaving 14 bases between. CDR3 DNA: TGTGCCAGCAGTCCATTTGGGGGGCGAGAGACCCAGTACTTC. This translates into CASSPFGGRETQYF.

Ten or more counts support this clonotype. This chain joins TRBV6-5 and TRBJ2-7; 9 bases are shared with TRBD1. Germline lookup yields CDR1 MNHEY and CDR2 SVGAGI. The CDR3 extends over 16 amino acids. The J segment lost 2 bases and the V segment lost 1 base, leaving 6 bases of the junction unmatched. The CDR3 region is CASSYFSGQGTYEQYF. For the CDR3, the DNA is TGTGCCAGCAGTTACTTTTCGGGACAGGGAACCTACGAGCAGTACTTC.

This clonotype was observed a handful of times. The chain joins TRBV7-9 to TRBJ2-7; 9 nucleotides align to TRBD1. Trimming at V came to 8 bases and at J to 0 bases, leaving 5 bases not matched to a gene. The CDR3 totals 14 residues. From germline, CDR1 is SEHNR and CDR2 FQNEAQ (reference sequence). Here the CDR3 reads CASSTGGISYEQYF. The CDR3 DNA is TGTGCCAGCTCGACAGGGGGGATCTCCTACGAGCAGTACTTC.

Many counts were recorded for this clonotype. The genes are TRBV9 and TRBJ2-1; perhaps TRBD2 as D (5 bases). The CDR3 contains 16 residues. Between the trimmed V and J ends, which lost 3 bases and 2 bases, there was a span of 15 bases. CDR1 is SGDLS and CDR2 is YYNGEE in the germline V gene. CDR3 nucleotides: TGTGCCAGCAGCGCTGAGGGTACGGTGGCCTACAATGAGCAGTTCTTC. Its translation is CASSAEGTVAYNEQFF.

This clonotype turned up a few times. The V gene is TRBV21-1, the J gene TRBJ2-5; TRBD2, as called in the table, went unchecked against the DNA. TRBV21-1 is described as a pseudogene. The CDR3 is made up of 14 amino acids. The CDR3 DNA sequence: TGTGCCAGCAGCAAAGAGGGACTAGCTGAGACCCAGTACTTC. This gives the protein CASSKEGLAETQYF.

Of note for this clonotype: A much larger clone lies one base from this, so it may be a read error. This CDR3 is missing its conserved last phenylalanine or tryptophan, likely due to a read error. CDR3 loop: CASKPARVSTDTQYL. Written as DNA, the CDR3 is TGTGCCAGCAAACCGGCTAGAGTCAGCACAGATACGCAGTATTTG. V and J are TRBV11-2 and TRBJ2-3; D call uncertain. There are 15 residues in the CDR3. Germline-derived CDR1 and CDR2 are SGHAT and FQNNGV. Trimming cost V 7 bases and J 0 bases, with 14 bases left between them.

This clonotype came up many times. The gene calls are TRBV5-1 and TRBJ2-6; the D is unclear. The CDR3 spans 13 residues. The germline V and J ends were trimmed by 6 bases and 0 bases, with 4 bases remaining between them. Germline loops: CDR1 SGHRS, CDR2 YFSETQ. CDR3 nucleotides: TGCGCCAGCACTAGCTCTGGGGCCAACGTCCTGACTTTC. Protein sequence: CASTSSGANVLTF.

This clonotype has ten or more counts. CDR3 sequence reads: CSLTPGTDADTQYF. CDR3 coding DNA: TGCAGCTTAACCCCCGGGACTGACGCTGATACGCAGTATTTT. The chain combines TRBV29-1 with TRBJ2-3; possibly TRBD2 for D (6 bases). Germline V lookup: CDR1 SQVTM, CDR2 ANQGSEA. The CDR3 is 14 amino acids. Trimming removed 8 bases at V and 6 bases at J, with 21 bases between.

This clonotype turned up a few times. The V and J genes are TRBV7-9 and TRBJ2-1; 10 bases line up with TRBD2. Germline CDR1 SEHNR, CDR2 FQNEAQ (reference sequence). The CDR3 is 15 amino acids. The junction had 7 bases not matched to a gene; V was cut back by 5 bases and J by 6 bases. CDR3 DNA: TGTGCCAGCAGCGTACTAGCGGGGTTGGCCAATGAGCAGTTCTTC. Translation gives CASSVLAGLANEQFF.

The V call is TRBV20-1, the J call TRBJ1-5, with a weak D call TRBD1 (6 bases). Germline assignment: CDR1 DFQATT and CDR2 SNEGSKA (reference sequence). The CDR3 is 15 amino acids. V was trimmed by 3 bases and J by 5 bases, leaving 17 bases between them. The CDR3 nucleotides are TGCAGTGCTAGGTACTCAGGGGTGTTTGATCAGCCCCAGCATTTT. It encodes CSARYSGVFDQPQHF.

This clonotype has more than one count but fewer than ten. V and J are TRBV4-2 and TRBJ1-3, with D tentatively TRBD1 (5 bases). The V gene lost 4 bases and the J gene lost 0 bases, with 22 bases spanning the gap. Germline CDR1 is LGHNA and CDR2 is YNFKEQ. This CDR3 has 19 residues. The CDR3 loop reads CASSRPKVGTRTSGNTIYF. The CDR3 DNA is TGTGCCAGCAGCCGCCCGAAGGTCGGGACGAGGACCTCTGGAAACACCATATATTTT.

This clonotype has a count of ten or more. The chain couples TRBV5-5 to TRBJ2-5; 7 bases match TRBD2. Germline V gene sequence: CDR1 SGHKS, CDR2 YYEKEE (reference sequence). CDR3 length: 14 residues. The junction had 5 bases not matched to a gene; V was cut back by 1 base and J by 5 bases. The CDR3 sequence: CASSLWEGRETQYF. The CDR3 DNA reads as TGTGCCAGCAGCTTGTGGGAGGGCCGGGAGACCCAGTACTTC.

This clonotype was observed a few times. The gene calls are TRBV5-6 and TRBJ2-1; D tentatively reads TRBD1 or TRBD2 (6 bases each). Trimming left V 0 bases short and J 5 bases short, with 15 bases between. The germline V gene has CDR1 SGHDT and CDR2 YYEEEE. The CDR3 runs 16 residues. The CDR3 bases are TGTGCCAGCAGCTTGGGGGGTTGGGGGGCTGACAATGAGCAGTTCTTC. It codes for CASSLGGWGADNEQFF.

The chain combines TRBV29-1 with TRBJ1-1; D gene unclear. Germline V CDR1 and CDR2: SQVTM, ANQGSEA. The ends were cut back, 4 bases at V and 8 bases at J, with 14 bases in the middle. The CDR3 is 12 residues long. CDR3 region: CSVVGRVPEAFF. DNA for the CDR3: TGCAGCGTTGTTGGTCGGGTCCCCGAAGCTTTCTTT.

V usage is TRBV5-1 and J usage is TRBJ2-3, with D perhaps matching TRBD2 (7 bases). The germline V gene encodes CDR1 SGHRS and CDR2 YFSETQ. V shed 7 bases and J shed 0 bases, with 18 bases lying between them. The CDR3 extends over 16 amino acids. The CDR3 sequence is CASGKFRGGSTDTQYF. CDR3 bases: TGCGCCAGCGGAAAGTTCAGGGGAGGGAGCACAGATACGCAGTATTTT. Variable domain in full (rest from reference TRBV5-1 and TRBJ2-3): KAGVTQTPRYLIKTRGQQVTLSCSPISGHRSVSWYQQTPGQGLQFLFEYFSETQRNKGNFPGRFSGRQFSNSRSEMNVSTLELGDSALYLCASGKFRGGSTDTQYFGPGTRLTVL.

This clonotype was seen repeatedly, ten times or more. The CDR3 protein is CASSLIGGTYNEQFF. The CDR3 DNA follows: TGTGCCAGCAGCTTAATTGGCGGGACCTACAATGAGCAGTTCTTC. The V and J genes are TRBV7-9 and TRBJ2-1; D is perhaps TRBD2 (6 bases). Germline lookup yields CDR1 SEHNR and CDR2 FQNEAQ (reference sequence). The V end lost 2 bases, the J end lost 2 bases, and 10 bases lay between the germline ends. This CDR3 is built from 15 residues.

Only a few counts were recorded for this clonotype. This chain connects TRBV28 to TRBJ1-4; 10 positions agree with TRBD1. Germline V gene sequence: CDR1 MDHEN, CDR2 SYDVKM. V dropped 3 bases and J dropped 3; count of bases not matched to a gene: 4. The CDR3 has 16 residues. The CDR3 DNA is TGTGCCAGCAGTTTGACAGGGGGCTCTTCTAATGAAAAACTGTTTTTT. This codes for CASSLTGGSSNEKLFF.

J is TRBJ2-3 and V is TRBV20-1, with D perhaps TRBD1 or TRBD2 (6 bases each). This CDR3 comprises 13 residues. Trimming removed 6 bases at V and 6 bases at J, with 16 bases between. CDR1 is DFQATT, CDR2 SNEGSKA, per germline (reference sequence). This CDR3 is CSATPGGRDTQYF. CDR3 nucleotide sequence: TGCAGTGCCACCCCTGGGGGGCGGGATACGCAGTATTTT.

The rearrangement links TRBV7-7 to TRBJ2-2, with D unresolved. CDR3 size: 14 residues. V lost 1 base, J lost 6 bases, and 9 bases lay in between. Germline V gene lookup returns CDR1 SSHAT and CDR2 FNYEAQ (reference sequence). The CDR3 reads CASSLVMSAGELFF. The CDR3 region has the DNA TGTGCCAGCAGCTTAGTAATGTCGGCCGGGGAGCTGTTTTTT.

This clonotype was detected only a few times. The chain has TRBV12-3 or TRBV12-4 and TRBJ2-1; D is unresolved. The CDR3 loop spans 16 amino acids. The ends were cut back, 6 bases at V and 2 bases at J, with 17 bases in the middle. The CDR3, as DNA: TGTGCCAGCAGCCCATCTCGGAGATTTCCCTACAATGAGCAGTTCTTC. Residues: CASSPSRRFPYNEQFF.

The V gene is TRBV4-2, the J gene TRBJ2-3; 9 bases fit TRBD2. This CDR3 contains 17 residues. V was pared by 8 bases and J by 3 bases, with 15 bases of the junction left unmatched. The V gene's germline CDR1 is LGHNA and CDR2 YNFKEQ. The CDR3 region has the DNA TGTGCCAGCGGCCCCGGGCTAGCGGGATTCGTGACAGATACGCAGTATTTT. The encoded protein is CASGPGLAGFVTDTQYF.

The sample holds many counts of this clonotype. The V and J genes are TRBV29-1 and TRBJ1-2; maybe TRBD1 (5 bases). The V end was cut by 4 bases, the J end by 1 base, with 16 bases between. Germline CDR1 reads SQVTM; CDR2 reads ANQGSEA. The CDR3 length is 15 residues. The DNA for the CDR3 is TGCAGCGTTGCAAGCGGGACGTCCCTTAACTATGGCTACACCTTC. Its protein product is CSVASGTSLNYGYTF.

This clonotype was recorded many times. This rearrangement joins TRBV3-1 to TRBJ2-2; D gene unclear. Trimming shortened V by 6 bases and J by 5 bases, and 7 bases separated the two germline ends. Germline-derived CDR1 and CDR2 are LGHDT and YNNKEL (reference sequence). CDR3 length equals 12 residues. The DNA of the CDR3 is TGTGCCAGCAGACGCAGGACCGGGGAGCTGTTTTTT. Translated, it gives CASRRRTGELFF.

This clonotype was seen only a few times. The rearrangement joins TRBV28 to TRBJ2-7, with TRBD1 matching 7 bases. Germline CDR1 and CDR2: MDHEN and SYDVKM. This CDR3 contains 13 residues. Trimming removed 9 bases from V and 0 bases from J; junction bases left unmatched: 5. CDR3 bases: TGTGCCAGTCTCCGGGACAGCTCCTACGAGCAGTACTTC. It encodes CASLRDSSYEQYF. The complete variable domain, with remaining parts taken from reference TRBV28 and TRBJ2-7, reads DVKVTQSSRYLVKRTGEKVFLECVQDMDHENMFWYRQDPGLGLRLIYFSYDVKMKEKGDIPEGYSVSREKKERFSLILESASTNQTSMYLCASLRDSSYEQYFGPGTRLTVT.

This sequence joins TRBV18 and TRBJ2-7; D unclear. This CDR3 region has 15 residues. Trimming left V 0 bases short and J 2 bases short, with 11 bases between. Per the germline V gene, CDR1 is KGHSH and CDR2 is LQKENI. The chain's CDR3 is CASSPPLDGPYEQYF. CDR3 nucleotides: TGTGCCAGCTCACCACCACTCGACGGACCCTACGAGCAGTACTTC.

Ten or more counts support this clonotype. The chain carries TRBV7-2 and TRBJ2-1; TRBD2 agrees at 7 bases. CDR1 is SGHTA, CDR2 FQGNSA, per germline. V lost 0 bases, J lost 2 bases, and 7 bases stayed unmatched. The CDR3 runs to 17 residues. The DNA of the CDR3 is TGTGCCAGCAGCTTAGCATGGGGGGGTGGAACCTACAATGAGCAGTTCTTC. Amino acid sequence: CASSLAWGGGTYNEQFF.

This chain connects TRBV24-1 to TRBJ1-5; D remains unclear. Germline CDR1 reads KGHDR; CDR2 reads SFDVKD. With 6 bases removed from V and 5 bases from J, the gap between germline ends came to 10 bases. There are 13 residues in the CDR3. DNA for the CDR3: TGTGCCACCAGTTCCACGGGTCATCAGCCCCAGCATTTT. Translation gives CATSSTGHQPQHF.

The J gene is TRBJ2-7, the V gene TRBV29-1; D tentatively fits TRBD1 or TRBD2 (6 bases each). CDR3 length: 14 amino acids. Germline-derived CDR1 and CDR2 are SQVTM and ANQGSEA. V shed 0 bases and J shed 3 bases, with 12 bases lying between them. CDR3 coding DNA: TGCAGCGTTGAAGATCGGGGGCTTTACTACGAGCAGTACTTC. It codes for CSVEDRGLYYEQYF.

The table lists this clonotype with many counts. The chain employs TRBV5-6 and TRBJ2-1; 8 bases are shared with TRBD2. The CDR3 is 15 residues long. With 2 bases clipped from V and 3 bases from J, the junction kept 4 bases outside the gene matches. Per the germline V gene, CDR1 is SGHDT and CDR2 is YYEEEE. The CDR3 loop is CASSFRLANYNEQFF. The CDR3 nucleotides read TGTGCCAGCAGCTTCAGACTAGCGAACTACAATGAGCAGTTCTTC.